The clone carrying this T cell receptor beta chain was counted ten times or more. Amplification targeted the TCR beta CDR3 regions, with RNA transcripts as the source material. An opening RT-PCR round employed HTBI primers and preceded a second-round multiplex PCR. TCRdb itself ran the multiplex PCR reads through MiXCR, one entry per CDR3 protein. The sample lists hundreds of thousands of distinct CDR3 sequences; approximately 15% were seen once. The sample belongs to a study of Graves' ophthalmopathy and Graves' hyperthyroidism. This sequence was found in a woman under 30 with stable Graves' hyperthyroidism. Sample: peripheral blood.

The CDR3 nucleotides are TGTGCCAGCGGTGCCCTGCGGGACATTTTTCTCTACGAGCAGTACTTC. Translating it yields CASGALRDIFLYEQYF. The V and J genes are TRBV12-3 or TRBV12-4 and TRBJ2-7; the D gene could be TRBD1 or TRBD2 (6 bases each). V lost 8 bases and J 3 bases, leaving 23 bases between the germline ends. The CDR3 is made up of 16 amino acids.